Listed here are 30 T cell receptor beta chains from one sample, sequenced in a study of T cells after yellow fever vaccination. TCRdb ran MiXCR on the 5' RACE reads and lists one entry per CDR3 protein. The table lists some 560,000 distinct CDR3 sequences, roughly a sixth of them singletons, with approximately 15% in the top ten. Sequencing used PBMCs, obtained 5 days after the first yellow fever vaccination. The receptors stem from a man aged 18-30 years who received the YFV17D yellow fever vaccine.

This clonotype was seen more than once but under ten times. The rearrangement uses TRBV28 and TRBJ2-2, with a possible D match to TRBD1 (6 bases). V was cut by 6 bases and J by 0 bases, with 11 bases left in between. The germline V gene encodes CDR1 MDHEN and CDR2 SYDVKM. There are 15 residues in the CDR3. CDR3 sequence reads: CASRQQGANTGELFF. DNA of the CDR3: TGTGCCAGCAGACAACAGGGAGCGAACACCGGGGAGCTGTTTTTT.

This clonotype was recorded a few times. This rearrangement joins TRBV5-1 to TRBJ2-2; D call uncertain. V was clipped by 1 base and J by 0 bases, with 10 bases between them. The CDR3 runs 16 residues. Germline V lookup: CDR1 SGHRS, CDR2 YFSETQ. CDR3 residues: CASSLNGLANTGELFF. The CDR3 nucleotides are TGCGCCAGCAGCTTGAACGGGCTGGCGAACACCGGGGAGCTGTTTTTT.

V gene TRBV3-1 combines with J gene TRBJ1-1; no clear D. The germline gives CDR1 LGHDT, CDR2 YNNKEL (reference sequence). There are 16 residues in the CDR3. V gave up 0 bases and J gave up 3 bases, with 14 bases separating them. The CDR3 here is CASSQDPKRRDTEAFF. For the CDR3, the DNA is TGTGCCAGCAGCCAAGACCCTAAGAGGAGGGACACTGAAGCTTTCTTT.

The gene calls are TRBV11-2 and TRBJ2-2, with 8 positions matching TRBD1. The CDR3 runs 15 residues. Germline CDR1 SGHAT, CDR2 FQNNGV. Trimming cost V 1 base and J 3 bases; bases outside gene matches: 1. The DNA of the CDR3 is TGTGCCAGCAGCTTAGGCAGGGGGCACACCGGGGAGCTGTTTTTT. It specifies CASSLGRGHTGELFF. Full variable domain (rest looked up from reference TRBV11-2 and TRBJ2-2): EAGVAQSPRYKIIEKRQSVAFWCNPISGHATLYWYQQILGQGPKLLIQFQNNGVVDDSQLPKDRFSAERLKGVDSTLKIQPAKLEDSAVYLCASSLGRGHTGELFFGEGSRLTVL.

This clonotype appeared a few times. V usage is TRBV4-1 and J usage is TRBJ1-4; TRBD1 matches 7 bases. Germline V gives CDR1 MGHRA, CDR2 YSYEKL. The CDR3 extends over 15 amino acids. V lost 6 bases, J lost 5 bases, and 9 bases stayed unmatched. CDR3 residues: CASRPGGEWNEKLFF. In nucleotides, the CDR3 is TGCGCCAGCAGACCAGGGGGGGAATGGAATGAAAAACTGTTTTTT.

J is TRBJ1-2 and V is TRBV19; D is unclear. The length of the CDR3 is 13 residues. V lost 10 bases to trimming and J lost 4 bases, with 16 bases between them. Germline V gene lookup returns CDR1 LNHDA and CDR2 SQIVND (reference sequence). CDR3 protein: CATRTRMGYGYTF. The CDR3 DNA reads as TGTGCCACTAGGACTAGGATGGGCTATGGCTACACCTTC.

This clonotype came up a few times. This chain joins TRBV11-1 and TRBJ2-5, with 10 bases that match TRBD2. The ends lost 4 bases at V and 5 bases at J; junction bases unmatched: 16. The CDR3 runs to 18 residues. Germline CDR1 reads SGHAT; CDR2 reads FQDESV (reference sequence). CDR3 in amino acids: CASSSPGHSGGISETQYF. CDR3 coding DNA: TGTGCCAGCAGCTCCCCGGGGCATAGCGGGGGGATCTCGGAGACCCAGTACTTC.

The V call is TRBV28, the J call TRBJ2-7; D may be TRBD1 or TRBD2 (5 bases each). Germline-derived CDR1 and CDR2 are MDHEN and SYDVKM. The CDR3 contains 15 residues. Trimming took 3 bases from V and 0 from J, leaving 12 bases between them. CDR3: CASSFAPGPSYEQYV. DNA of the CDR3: TGTGCCAGCAGTTTTGCGCCGGGACCCTCCTACGAGCAGTACGTC.

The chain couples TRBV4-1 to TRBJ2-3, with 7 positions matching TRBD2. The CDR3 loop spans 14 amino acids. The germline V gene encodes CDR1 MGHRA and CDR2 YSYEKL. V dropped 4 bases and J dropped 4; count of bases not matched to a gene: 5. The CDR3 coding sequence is TGCGCCAGCAGCCCTAGCGGTATCCCAGATACGCAGTATTTT. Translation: CASSPSGIPDTQYF.

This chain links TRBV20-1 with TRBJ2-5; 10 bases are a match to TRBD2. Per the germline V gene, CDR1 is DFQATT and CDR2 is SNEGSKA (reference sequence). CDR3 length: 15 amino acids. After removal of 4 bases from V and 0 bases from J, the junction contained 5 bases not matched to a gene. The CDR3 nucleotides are TGCAGTGCTACCGGACTAGCGGAGAACCAAGAGACCCAGTACTTC. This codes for CSATGLAENQETQYF.

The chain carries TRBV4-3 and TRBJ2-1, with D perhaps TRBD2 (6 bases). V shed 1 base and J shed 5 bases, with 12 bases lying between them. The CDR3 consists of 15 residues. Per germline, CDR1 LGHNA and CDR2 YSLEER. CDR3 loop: CASSQGVAVDNEQFF. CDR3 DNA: TGCGCCAGCAGCCAAGGGGTAGCGGTAGACAATGAGCAGTTCTTC.

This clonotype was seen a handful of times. CDR3 in DNA: TGTGCCAGCAGCATTGGTGAGGTTTACAATGAGCAGTTCTTC. This translates into CASSIGEVYNEQFF. This sequence joins TRBV7-9 and TRBJ2-1, with D unclear. The V gene's germline CDR1 is SEHNR and CDR2 FQNEAQ (reference sequence). The ends were cut back, 5 bases at V and 4 bases at J, with 12 bases in the middle. The CDR3 is made up of 14 amino acids. Together with reference TRBV7-9 and TRBJ2-1, the CDR3 gives the full variable domain: DTGVSQNPRHKITKRGQNVTFRCDPISEHNRLYWYRQTLGQGPEFLTYFQNEAQLEKSRLLSDRFSAERPKGSFSTLEIQRTEQGDSAMYLCASSIGEVYNEQFFGPGTRLTVL.

The CDR3, as DNA: TGTGCCAGCAGCTTAGGGGGACTACACACCGGGGAGCTGTTTTTT. Translated: CASSLGGLHTGELFF. V gene TRBV7-2 combines with J gene TRBJ2-2; 7 bases line up with TRBD2. This CDR3 region has 15 residues. V lost 1 base, J lost 3 bases, and 2 bases stayed unmatched. Germline CDR1 is SGHTA and CDR2 is FQGNSA.

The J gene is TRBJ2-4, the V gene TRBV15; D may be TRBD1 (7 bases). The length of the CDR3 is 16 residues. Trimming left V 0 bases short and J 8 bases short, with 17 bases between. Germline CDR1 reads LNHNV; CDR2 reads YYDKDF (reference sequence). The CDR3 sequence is CATSRDYGGQRDIQYF. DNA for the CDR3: TGTGCCACCAGCAGAGATTACGGGGGACAGCGAGACATTCAGTACTTC. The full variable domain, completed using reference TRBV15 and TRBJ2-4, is DAMVIQNPRYQVTQFGKPVTLSCSQTLNHNVMYWYQQKSSQAPKLLFHYYDKDFNNEADTPDNFQSRRPNTSFCFLDIRSPGLGDTAMYLCATSRDYGGQRDIQYFGAGTRLSVL.

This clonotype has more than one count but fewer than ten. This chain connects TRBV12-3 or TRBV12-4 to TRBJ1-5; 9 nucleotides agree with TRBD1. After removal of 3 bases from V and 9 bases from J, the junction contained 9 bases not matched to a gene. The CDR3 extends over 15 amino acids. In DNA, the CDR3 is TGTGCCAGCAGTTTCTTGGACAGGGGTTTTTCGCCCCAGCATTTT. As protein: CASSFLDRGFSPQHF.

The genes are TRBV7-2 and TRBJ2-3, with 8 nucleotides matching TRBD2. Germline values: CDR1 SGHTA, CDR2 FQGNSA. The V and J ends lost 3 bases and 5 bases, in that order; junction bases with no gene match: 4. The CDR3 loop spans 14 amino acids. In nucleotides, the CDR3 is TGTGCCAGCAGCTTTACGGGGGGGCAAGATACGCAGTATTTT. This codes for CASSFTGGQDTQYF.

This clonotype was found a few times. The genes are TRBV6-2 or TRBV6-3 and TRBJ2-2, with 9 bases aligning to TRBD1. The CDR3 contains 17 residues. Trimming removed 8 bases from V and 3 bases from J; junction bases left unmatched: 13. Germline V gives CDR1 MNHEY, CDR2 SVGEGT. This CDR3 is CASYDLEQGAHTGELFF. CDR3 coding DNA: TGTGCCAGCTATGATCTCGAACAGGGGGCGCACACCGGGGAGCTGTTTTTT.

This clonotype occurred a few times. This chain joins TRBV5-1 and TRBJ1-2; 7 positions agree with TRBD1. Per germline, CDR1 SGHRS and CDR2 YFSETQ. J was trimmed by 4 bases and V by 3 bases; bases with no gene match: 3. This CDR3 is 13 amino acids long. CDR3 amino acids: CASSSGGTYGYTF. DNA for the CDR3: TGCGCCAGCAGCTCAGGGGGTACCTATGGCTACACCTTC.

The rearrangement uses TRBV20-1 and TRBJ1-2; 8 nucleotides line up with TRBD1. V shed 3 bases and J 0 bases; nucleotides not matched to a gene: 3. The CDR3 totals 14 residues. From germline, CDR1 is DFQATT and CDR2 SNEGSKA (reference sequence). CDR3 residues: CSARDRVTNYGYTF. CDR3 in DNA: TGCAGTGCTAGGGACAGGGTTACTAACTATGGCTACACCTTC.

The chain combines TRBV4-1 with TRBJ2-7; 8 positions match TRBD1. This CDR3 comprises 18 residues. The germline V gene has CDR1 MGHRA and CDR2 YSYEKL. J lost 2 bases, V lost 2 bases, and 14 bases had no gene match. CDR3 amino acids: CASSQFPRGRGPAYEQYF. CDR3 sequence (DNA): TGCGCCAGCAGCCAATTTCCCAGGGGCAGGGGGCCAGCCTACGAGCAGTACTTC.

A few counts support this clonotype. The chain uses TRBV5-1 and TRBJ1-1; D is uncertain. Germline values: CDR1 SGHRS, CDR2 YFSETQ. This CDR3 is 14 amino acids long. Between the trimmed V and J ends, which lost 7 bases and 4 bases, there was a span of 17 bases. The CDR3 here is CASSDVAGRTEAFF. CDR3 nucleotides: TGCGCCAGCTCCGATGTGGCGGGCCGCACTGAAGCTTTCTTT.

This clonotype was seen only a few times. The CDR3 is CASSLGMLGYTF. Here the CDR3 DNA reads TGTGCCAGCAGCCTCGGGATGTTGGGCTACACCTTC. The rearrangement joins TRBV7-2 to TRBJ1-2; D gene uncertain. There are 12 residues in the CDR3. Trimming took off 5 bases at V and 8 bases at J, with 12 bases between the two ends. The germline CDR1 and CDR2 sequences are SGHTA and FQGNSA.

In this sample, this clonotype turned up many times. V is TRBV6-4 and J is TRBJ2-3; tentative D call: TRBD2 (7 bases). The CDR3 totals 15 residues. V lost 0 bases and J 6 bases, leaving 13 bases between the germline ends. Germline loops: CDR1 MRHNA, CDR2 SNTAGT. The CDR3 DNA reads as TGTGCCAGCAGTGACTCGATCGGGGGGCCGGATACGCAGTATTTT. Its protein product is CASSDSIGGPDTQYF.

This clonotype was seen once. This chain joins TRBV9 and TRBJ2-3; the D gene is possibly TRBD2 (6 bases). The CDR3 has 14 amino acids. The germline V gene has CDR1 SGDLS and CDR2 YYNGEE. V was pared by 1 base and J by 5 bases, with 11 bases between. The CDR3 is CASSVTRAGDTQYF. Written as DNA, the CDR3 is TGTGCCAGCAGCGTAACCCGAGCGGGAGATACGCAGTATTTT.

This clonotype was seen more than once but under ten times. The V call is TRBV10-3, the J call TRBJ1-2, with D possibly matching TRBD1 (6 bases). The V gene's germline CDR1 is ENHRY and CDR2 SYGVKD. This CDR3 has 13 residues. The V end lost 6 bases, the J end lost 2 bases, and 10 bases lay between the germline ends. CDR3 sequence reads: CAIRLDRNYGYTF. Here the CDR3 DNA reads TGTGCCATCAGGCTGGACAGAAACTATGGCTACACCTTC.

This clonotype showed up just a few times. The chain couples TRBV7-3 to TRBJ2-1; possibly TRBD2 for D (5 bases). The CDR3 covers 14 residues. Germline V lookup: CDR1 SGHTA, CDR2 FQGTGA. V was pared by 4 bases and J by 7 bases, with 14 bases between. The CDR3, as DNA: TGTGCCAGCAGCTCCGGACGGGGTGAAAATGAGCAGTTCTTC. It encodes CASSSGRGENEQFF. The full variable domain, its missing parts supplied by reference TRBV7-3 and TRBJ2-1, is GAGVSQTPSNKVTEKGKYVELRCDPISGHTALYWYRQSLGQGPEFLIYFQGTGAADDSGLPNDRFFAVRPEGSVSTLKIQRTERGDSAVYLCASSSGRGENEQFFGPGTRLTVL.

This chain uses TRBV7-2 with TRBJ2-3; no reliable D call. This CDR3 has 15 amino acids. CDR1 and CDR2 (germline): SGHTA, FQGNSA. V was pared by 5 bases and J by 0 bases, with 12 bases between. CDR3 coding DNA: TGTGCCAGCAGCCCGCCAACCTCTAGCACAGATACGCAGTATTTT. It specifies CASSPPTSSTDTQYF.

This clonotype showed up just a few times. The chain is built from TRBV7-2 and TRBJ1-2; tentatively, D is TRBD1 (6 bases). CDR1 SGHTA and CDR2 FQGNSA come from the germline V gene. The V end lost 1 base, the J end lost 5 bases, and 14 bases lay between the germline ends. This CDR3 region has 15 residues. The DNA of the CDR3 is TGTGCCAGCAGCTTAGTGCCAGGGGTGAAGTATGGCTACACCTTC. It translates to CASSLVPGVKYGYTF.

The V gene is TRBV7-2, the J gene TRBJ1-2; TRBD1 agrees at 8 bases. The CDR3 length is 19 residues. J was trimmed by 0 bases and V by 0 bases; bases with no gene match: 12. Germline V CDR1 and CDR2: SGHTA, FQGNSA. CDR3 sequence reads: CASSLAPFWDRTANYGYTF. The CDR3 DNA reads TGTGCCAGCAGCTTAGCCCCTTTTTGGGACAGGACGGCTAACTATGGCTACACCTTC.

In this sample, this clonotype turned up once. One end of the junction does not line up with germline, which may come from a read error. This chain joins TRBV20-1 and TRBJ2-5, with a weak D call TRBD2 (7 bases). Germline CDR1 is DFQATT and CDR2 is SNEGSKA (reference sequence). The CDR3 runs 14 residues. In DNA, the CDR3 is TGCAGTACTAGGGGGGGTGCCTCACAAGAGACCCAGTACTTC. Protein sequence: CSTRGGASQETQYF.